Below are 18 T cell receptor beta chains sequenced from a single sample in a study of T-cell reconstitution after alpha-beta-depleted transplantation in children. Unique molecular identifiers were incorporated during preparation of the TCRbeta library. TCRdb fed the PCR reads into MiXCR, producing one record per CDR3 protein. In the table there are about 460,000 distinct CDR3 sequences, roughly an eighth of which are singletons. Sample: PBMCs, mostly from graft donor cells, taken 180 days after TCRalphabeta/CD19-depleted stem cell transplant. Receptor source: a female patient younger than 10 who had a stem cell transplant for aplastic anemia, so the T cells may come from the graft donor.

This sequence joins TRBV2 and TRBJ2-5, with TRBD1 matching over 8 bases. This CDR3 has 18 amino acids. V shed 4 bases and J 0 bases; nucleotides not matched to a gene: 13. Germline values: CDR1 SNHLY, CDR2 FYNNEI. The CDR3 loop reads CASSGLAGGVYHQETQYF. The CDR3 DNA reads as TGTGCCAGCAGTGGATTGGCAGGGGGCGTATATCACCAAGAGACCCAGTACTTC.

CDR3: CASSYSASEAKNIQYF. CDR3 coding DNA: TGTGCCAGCAGTTATTCGGCTAGCGAAGCCAAAAACATTCAGTACTTC. V gene TRBV6-2 or TRBV6-3 combines with J gene TRBJ2-4; a possible D gene is TRBD2 (6 bases). Germline assignment: CDR1 MNHEY and CDR2 SVGEGT. This CDR3 comprises 16 residues. V gave up 3 bases and J gave up 0 bases, with 12 bases separating them.

Many counts were recorded for this clonotype. V usage is TRBV21-1 and J usage is TRBJ2-3; the table assigns TRBD1, which was not confirmed against the DNA. TRBV21-1 is classified as a pseudogene. CDR3 length: 17 amino acids. The chain's CDR3 is CASSSGTGLALTDTQYF. The DNA of the CDR3 is TGTGCCAGCAGCAGCGGGACAGGGCTTGCCCTAACAGATACGCAGTATTTT.

The V call is TRBV20-1, the J call TRBJ2-5; D perhaps matches TRBD2 (6 bases). CDR1 is DFQATT and CDR2 is SNEGSKA in the germline V gene (reference sequence). The CDR3 totals 13 residues. V lost 0 bases and J lost 6, with 11 bases in between. In DNA, the CDR3 is TGCAGTGCTAGAGATCCCGGGGGAAAGACCCAGTACTTC. Protein: CSARDPGGKTQYF.

This clonotype was found a few times. The CDR3 DNA reads TGTGCCAGCAGCGTAGCCGGTAAGAAGGGAGATACGCAGTATTTT. Translated, it gives CASSVAGKKGDTQYF. The rearrangement links TRBV9 to TRBJ2-3; no clear D. Germline V gives CDR1 SGDLS, CDR2 YYNGEE. The CDR3 extends over 15 amino acids. V shed 0 bases and J shed 5 bases, with 13 bases lying between them.

In this sample, this clonotype turned up a few times. The chain has TRBV18 and TRBJ1-2, with D unclear. This CDR3 has 13 residues. Trimming pared 1 base from V and 8 bases from J, leaving 11 bases between. Germline-derived CDR1 and CDR2 are KGHSH and LQKENI. The CDR3 here is CASSPRESRGYTF. The CDR3 DNA is TGTGCCAGCTCACCACGAGAGTCTCGGGGCTACACCTTC.

This rearrangement joins TRBV27 to TRBJ2-1; D is possibly TRBD1 (6 bases). Deletions cut 5 bases from V and 1 base from J, with 12 bases between. CDR1 is MNHEY and CDR2 is SMNVEV in the germline V gene (reference sequence). This CDR3 has 15 residues. CDR3 in amino acids: CASSTRQVSYNEQFF. CDR3 sequence (DNA): TGTGCCAGCAGTACCCGACAGGTTTCCTACAATGAGCAGTTCTTC.

This sequence joins TRBV21-1 and TRBJ2-7; TRBD1, the D gene given by the table, was not confirmed from the DNA. TRBV21-1 is listed as a pseudogene. This CDR3 is 18 amino acids long. The CDR3: CASSKARWTGGQNYEQYV. The CDR3, as DNA: TGTGCCAGCAGCAAAGCTCGATGGACAGGGGGACAAAACTACGAGCAGTACGTC.

V and J are TRBV7-2 and TRBJ2-2, with TRBD2 matching 12 bases. V gave up 7 bases and J gave up 6 bases; unmatched junction bases: 12. The V gene's germline CDR1 is SGHTA and CDR2 FQGNSA. CDR3 length equals 17 residues. The DNA for the CDR3 is TGTGCCAGCACCTTCTTTACCCGACTAGCGGGAGCCGGGGAGCTGTTTTTT. It encodes CASTFFTRLAGAGELFF.

This clonotype was picked up a small number of times. The V gene is TRBV4-2, the J gene TRBJ2-3; D not resolved. Germline V gene lookup returns CDR1 LGHNA and CDR2 YNFKEQ. This CDR3 is 15 amino acids long. Trimming cost V 0 bases and J 2 bases, with 9 bases left between them. The CDR3 DNA is TGTGCCAGCAGCCAAGAAGGGCATTACACAGATACGCAGTATTTT. It encodes CASSQEGHYTDTQYF.

Concerning this clonotype: A junction end diverges from the germline sequence, so it may reflect a read error. The chain combines TRBV29-1 with TRBJ2-5; unclear D gene. CDR1 and CDR2 (germline): SQVTM, ANQGSEA. The CDR3 length is 16 residues. The CDR3 DNA reads TGCAGCGTAGAAGGGATCCACATACAGTACCAAGAGACCCAGTACTTC. Its translation is CSVEGIHIQYQETQYF.

This chain connects TRBV9 to TRBJ2-1, with D perhaps TRBD2 (7 bases). The CDR3 loop spans 16 amino acids. Germline CDR1 is SGDLS and CDR2 is YYNGEE. V dropped 2 bases and J dropped 3 bases, with 15 bases sitting between them. The chain's CDR3 is CASSVPGASGYNEQFF. For the CDR3, the DNA is TGTGCCAGCAGCGTCCCAGGGGCTAGCGGCTACAATGAGCAGTTCTTC. The full variable domain, completed using reference TRBV9 and TRBJ2-1, is DSGVTQTPKHLITATGQRVTLRCSPRSGDLSVYWYQQSLDQGLQFLIQYYNGEERAKGNILERFSAQQFPDLHSELNLSSLELGDSALYFCASSVPGASGYNEQFFGPGTRLTVL.

This clonotype has at least ten counts. The V call is TRBV7-9, the J call TRBJ2-1; 7 bases agree with TRBD1. With 8 bases clipped from V and 4 bases from J, the junction kept 8 bases outside the gene matches. The CDR3 loop spans 14 amino acids. CDR1 is SEHNR, CDR2 FQNEAQ, per germline (reference sequence). This CDR3 is CASGKTDRYNEQFF. In nucleotides, the CDR3 is TGTGCCAGCGGCAAAACGGACAGGTACAATGAGCAGTTCTTC.

This chain uses TRBV5-5 with TRBJ1-1; D is uncertain. Trimming pared 4 bases from V and 8 bases from J, leaving 12 bases between. Germline V lookup: CDR1 SGHKS, CDR2 YYEKEE (reference sequence). The CDR3 loop spans 12 amino acids. CDR3 coding DNA: TGTGCCAGCAGCATCCGGACTGTCGAAGCTTTCTTT. It translates to CASSIRTVEAFF.

Only a few counts were recorded for this clonotype. The rearrangement links TRBV28 to TRBJ1-4; D remains unclear. In germline, CDR1 is MDHEN, CDR2 SYDVKM. The CDR3 covers 15 residues. V was cut by 5 bases and J by 8 bases, with 18 bases left in between. The chain's CDR3 is CASSHPTFTGEKLFF. As DNA, the CDR3 is TGTGCCAGCAGTCACCCGACGTTCACTGGGGAAAAACTGTTTTTT.

This clonotype was counted a few times. V and J are TRBV5-1 and TRBJ2-3; D may match TRBD1 or TRBD2 (6 bases each). Trimming removed 2 bases from V and 4 bases from J, with 23 bases in between. This CDR3 is built from 18 residues. The germline gives CDR1 SGHRS, CDR2 YFSETQ. CDR3 protein: CASSFPSGAALQPDTQYF. CDR3 coding DNA: TGCGCCAGCAGCTTCCCGTCGGGGGCGGCCCTCCAACCAGATACGCAGTATTTT.

This clonotype came up a few times. DNA of the CDR3: TGCAGCGCCGGGCAGGGCCGCTCAAGGGCACTCAACTATGGCTACACCTTC. Translated, it gives CSAGQGRSRALNYGYTF. The V call is TRBV29-1, the J call TRBJ1-2; tentative D call: TRBD1 (5 bases). The CDR3 covers 17 residues. CDR1 is SQVTM and CDR2 is ANQGSEA in the germline V gene. The V end lost 7 bases, the J end lost 2 bases, and 26 bases lay between the germline ends.

The chain carries TRBV7-2 and TRBJ2-1; 7 positions agree with TRBD2. The germline V gene has CDR1 SGHTA and CDR2 FQGNSA. The CDR3 length is 13 residues. V dropped 5 bases and J dropped 7; count of bases not matched to a gene: 5. In DNA, the CDR3 is TGTGCCAGCAGCCGCGTGGGGGGGAATGAGCAGTTCTTC. Protein: CASSRVGGNEQFF. Combining the CDR3 with reference TRBV7-2 and TRBJ2-1 gives the whole variable domain GAGVSQSPSNKVTEKGKDVELRCDPISGHTALYWYRQSLGQGLEFLIYFQGNSAPDKSGLPSDRFSAERTGGSVSTLTIQRTQQEDSAVYLCASSRVGGNEQFFGPGTRLTVL.